This T cell receptor (beta chain) was observed in a study of graft-versus-host responses after intestinal transplantation. Study context: Isolated intestinal, liver-intestinal, or multivisceral transplants were what recipients had. All recipients got anti-thymocyte globulin induction, then tacrolimus and steroids for around three years. Study results and caveats: Recipient-marrow GvH clones were detected, some having first appeared in ileum or blood. Clonal ratios of graft-versus-host to host-versus-graft in allografts were high for patients exhibiting graft-donor T cell macrochimerism.

Sequencing used immunoSEQ multiplex PCR; TCRdb keeps in-frame clones, though not all of them. Here the sample spans 80,000 or so clones, over 80% being singletons. With regard to this clone: The antigen remains undetermined.

Sample: PBMCs, taken 98 days after intestinal transplantation. The source is a human patient who received an intestinal transplant, so some T cells may come from the graft donor.

The CDR3 protein is CASSETGGNTEAFF. In nucleotides, the CDR3 is TGTGCCAGCAGCGAGACAGGGGGGAACACTGAAGCTTTCTTT. The chain uses TRBV9 and TRBJ1-1, with 9 bases fitting TRBD1. With V trimmed by 3 bases and J by 1 base, 1 base remained unmatched. Germline CDR1 reads SGDLS; CDR2 reads YYNGEE. The CDR3 totals 14 residues. Drawing the rest from reference TRBV9 and TRBJ1-1, the complete variable domain is DSGVTQTPKHLITATGQRVTLRCSPRSGDLSVYWYQQSLDQGLQFLIQYYNGEERAKGNILERFSAQQFPDLHSELNLSSLELGDSALYFCASSETGGNTEAFFGQGTRLTVV.